This TCR beta chain was identified during a study of blood T cell repertoires in COVID-19. Looking at the study overall: The United States, Italy and Spain supplied acute and convalescent COVID-19 samples. T cells, B-cell-depleted T cells, or PBMCs supplied cDNA or gDNA.

Source study methods: Reference gene primer amplification gave estimated nucleated cell counts. Clones were sequenced by immunoSEQ multiplex PCR, and TCRdb holds only the in-frame ones, with some missing. V, J and clone size derive from that table, while D and trimming were established from the DNA sequence. The sample shows 45,000 to 65,000 clones, 90% to 95% of them seen only once. Germline CDR1 and CDR2: DFQATT and SNEGSKA (reference sequence). Trimming removed 3 bases from V and 2 bases from J, with 15 bases in between. The CDR3 sequence is 15 residues long. The clonotype comes from a human donor in a cohort sampled during active COVID-19. Sample: peripheral blood. The chain uses TRBV20-1 and TRBJ2-3, with D possibly TRBD2 on 5 matching bases. As DNA, the CDR3 is TGCAGTGCTAGTGTCAGCGAGCGGTTCACAGATACGCAGTATTTT. Translated: CSASVSERFTDTQYF.